These T cell receptor beta chains were read from a single sample in a study of OX40 agonist ivuxolimab in advanced cancers. Sequencing was performed with immunoSEQ multiplex PCR; in TCRdb, only in-frame clones are kept and a portion is missing. Of some 40,000 clones in the sample, roughly 89% were seen once. The starting material was CD4+ or CD8+ T cells sorted from blood, obtained in a trial of the OX40 agonist ivuxolimab. The source is an adult with an advanced solid tumor such as melanoma, head and neck, liver or kidney cancer. The CDR3 runs from the conserved cysteine through the conserved F or W. A D gene is named only where the DNA matches it firmly. The size entry is marked missing in some rows and otherwise reads once, few, many or a size class.

D	size	V	length	J	DNA	CDR3
NA	NA	TRBV6-1	13	TRBJ2-2	TGTGCCAGCAGTGAAGCGTGGGGGGGGGAGCTGTTTTTT	CASSEAWGGELFF
TRBD1	NA	TRBV2	13	TRBJ2-7	TGTGCCAGCAGAGCAGGGGGCATCTACGAGCAGTACTTC	CASRAGGIYEQYF
NA	NA	TRBV5-8	12	TRBJ2-7	TGTGCCACCCAGGTCCGCTTTTACGAGCAGTACTTC	CATQVRFYEQYF
NA	NA	TRBV7-2	14	TRBJ1-1	TGTGCCAGCAGCTTAGGTTACGGGCAGGGTGAAGCTTTCTTT	CASSLGYGQGEAFF
NA	NA	TRBV12-2	16	TRBJ2-7	TGTGCAAGTCGCCCAGCCCTCGCCGGGGTCTCCTACGAGCAGTACTTC	CASRPALAGVSYEQYF
TRBD1	NA	TRBV11-2	17	TRBJ2-7	TGTGCCAGCAGCTTAGGCTGGAGGACAGGGGAGACCTACGAGCAGTACTTC	CASSLGWRTGETYEQYF
NA	once	TRBV5-1	15	TRBJ2-1	TGCGCCAGCAGCCCACGGGGGAGCTCCTACAATGAGCAGTTCTTC	CASSPRGSSYNEQFF
NA	NA	TRBV29-1	13	TRBJ2-3	TGCAGCGTTGTCGCCGGAGATGGGGATACGCAGTATTTT	CSVVAGDGDTQYF
NA	NA	TRBV5-1	14	TRBJ2-7	TGCGCCAGCAGCTTAGCTCAGAGGGGCTACGAGCAGTACTTC	CASSLAQRGYEQYF
TRBD1	NA	TRBV4-2	15	TRBJ2-5	TGTGCCAGCAGCCAAGACGGACAGGGGAGGGAGACCCAGTACTTC	CASSQDGQGRETQYF
NA	NA	TRBV5-1	13	TRBJ2-7	TGCGCCAGCAGCTTAACAGGGTCATACGAGCAGTACTTC	CASSLTGSYEQYF
TRBD1	NA	TRBV18	13	TRBJ1-2	TGTGCCAGCTCCCCCGGGACAGGACCCCTTTACACCTTC	CASSPGTGPLYTF
NA	NA	TRBV5-1	17	TRBJ2-2	TGCGCCAGCAGCTTGCCTAGTGGGGGCCCGAACACCGGGGAGCTGTTTTTT	CASSLPSGGPNTGELFF
TRBD1	NA	TRBV5-1	14	TRBJ2-7	TGCGCCAGCAGCTTCATGGACAGGGGCTACGAGCAGTACTTC	CASSFMDRGYEQYF
TRBD1	NA	TRBV18	13	TRBJ1-2	TGTGCCAGCTCCCCGGGGACAGACTATGGCTACACCTTC	CASSPGTDYGYTF
NA	NA	TRBV4-2	17	TRBJ1-4	TGTGCCAGCAGCCAAGGGCTAGGGCGTGGGGCTAATGAAAAACTGTTTTTT	CASSQGLGRGANEKLFF
NA	NA	TRBV6-1	14	TRBJ2-3	TGTGCCAGCAGTCCCTCACGGGGCACAGATACGCAGTATTTT	CASSPSRGTDTQYF
NA	NA	TRBV19	15	TRBJ2-3	TGTGCCAGTAGTATACCGGGACAACTCACAGATACGCAGTATTTT	CASSIPGQLTDTQYF
TRBD1	NA	TRBV5-3	17	TRBJ2-2	TGTGCCAGAAGCTTGCAACAGGGGGCCCCCTTGGCCGGGGAGCTGTTTTTT	CARSLQQGAPLAGELFF
TRBD1	NA	TRBV11-2	15	TRBJ1-5	TGTGCCAGCAGCCCAAGTGCAGGGGGGGATCAGCCCCAGCATTTT	CASSPSAGGDQPQHF
NA	NA	TRBV4-1	15	TRBJ1-4	TGCGCCAGCAGCCAAGATCAGTCCGCCGGGGAAAAACTGTTTTTT	CASSQDQSAGEKLFF
NA	NA	TRBV11-3	13	TRBJ2-7	TGTGCCAGCAGCCACCTACAGGCAGACGAGCAGTACTTC	CASSHLQADEQYF
NA	few	TRBV5-4	11	TRBJ1-1	TGTGCCAGCAGCGGCGACACTGAAGCTTTCTTT	CASSGDTEAFF
NA	NA	TRBV9	13	TRBJ2-5	TGTGCCAGCAGCGTACAACCACAAGAGACCCAGTACTTC	CASSVQPQETQYF
TRBD1	NA	TRBV5-4	14	TRBJ1-5	TGTGCCAGCAGCTTAGGGACAGGGAGTAGGCCCCAGCATTTT	CASSLGTGSRPQHF
TRBD1	NA	TRBV19	15	TRBJ1-1	TGTGCCAGTAGTATAGGTTACAGGGGTTACACTGAAGCTTTCTTT	CASSIGYRGYTEAFF
TRBD1	NA	TRBV11-2	14	TRBJ1-3	TGTGCCAGCAGCTACAGGGGTTCTGGAAACACCATATATTTT	CASSYRGSGNTIYF
TRBD1	NA	TRBV9	15	TRBJ2-1	TGTGCCAGCAGCGTAAGAGCCAGGGGGAACAATGAGCAGTTCTTC	CASSVRARGNNEQFF
NA	NA	TRBV29-1	11	TRBJ2-3	TGCAGCGTGGGGGACGGAGATACGCAGTATTTT	CSVGDGDTQYF
NA	NA	TRBV25-1	15	TRBJ1-2	TGTGCCAGCAGTGAAGCTCCAGGAGGGTACTATGGCTACACCTTC	CASSEAPGGYYGYTF
TRBD2	NA	TRBV6-1	14	TRBJ2-1	TGTGCCAGCAGCGGGGGGGACTCCTACAATGAGCAGTTCTTC	CASSGGDSYNEQFF
NA	NA	TRBV10-3	15	TRBJ2-5	TGTGCCATCAGTGAGTCTACACCCGAACAAGAGACCCAGTACTTC	CAISESTPEQETQYF
NA	NA	TRBV14	14	TRBJ2-7	TGTGCCAGCAGCCCTTATGGGGGTCTCTACGAGCAGTACTTC	CASSPYGGLYEQYF
NA	NA	TRBV28	14	TRBJ1-4	TGTGCCACTTTCAACAGGGTTCCGGATGAAAAACTGTTTTTT	CATFNRVPDEKLFF
NA	NA	TRBV5-4	15	TRBJ2-1	TGTGCCAGCAGCTTCAGTGGGACGACCTACAATGAGCAGTTCTTC	CASSFSGTTYNEQFF
TRBD1	few	TRBV27	15	TRBJ2-5	TGTGCCAGCAGTACCGGGACAGGGGGCGTAGAGACCCAGTACTTC	CASSTGTGGVETQYF
TRBD1	NA	TRBV25-1	14	TRBJ1-2	TGTGCCAGCAGTGCGACAGGGTCTGGTCGTGGCTACACCTTC	CASSATGSGRGYTF
TRBD1	NA	TRBV19	13	TRBJ2-7	TGTGCCAGTAGTTCGGGACAGGGTTACGAGCAGTACTTC	CASSSGQGYEQYF
NA	NA	TRBV2	12	TRBJ1-5	TGTGCCAGCAGCGGCGGCAATCAGCCCCAGCATTTT	CASSGGNQPQHF
NA	NA	TRBV29-1	14	TRBJ1-1	TGCAGCGTTGATAGGTCCGGTGTTGGAACTGAAGCTTTCTTT	CSVDRSGVGTEAFF